Listed below are T cell receptor beta chains from one sample, sequenced in a study of PD-1 blockade in classical Hodgkin lymphoma. The method was immunoSEQ multiplex PCR; TCRdb's version includes in-frame clones alone and lacks a portion of them. The table includes about 14,000 clones, over 65% detected once. The sequenced sample was peripheral blood mononuclear cells (PBMCs), obtained at baseline. All receptors come from a human donor with classical Hodgkin lymphoma. The CDR3 runs from the conserved cysteine through the conserved F or W. Fields, in order: D gene, V gene, CDR3 length, J gene, clone size, CDR3 protein, CDR3 DNA. A D gene is named only where the DNA matches it firmly. Expanded clones get a size class; other rows say once, few or many, or leave the size out.

D gene: .
V gene: TRBV6-5
CDR3 length: 14
J gene: TRBJ2-3
clone size: .
CDR3 protein: CASSYSLSPDTQYF
CDR3 DNA: TGTGCCAGCAGTTATTCCCTTTCGCCAGATACGCAGTATTTT

D gene: .
V gene: TRBV7-9
CDR3 length: 15
J gene: TRBJ1-3
clone size: few
CDR3 protein: CASSLDSRDEVSPDF
CDR3 DNA: TGTGCCAGCAGCTTGGACTCTCGGGACGAAGTTTCTCCGGATTTT

D gene: TRBD1
V gene: TRBV2
CDR3 length: 14
J gene: TRBJ2-6
clone size: .
CDR3 protein: CATSGGAGANVLTF
CDR3 DNA: TGTGCCACCTCAGGGGGCGCCGGGGCCAACGTCCTGACTTTC

D gene: TRBD2
V gene: TRBV30
CDR3 length: 15
J gene: TRBJ2-1
clone size: .
CDR3 protein: CAWSLPSGGGNEQFF
CDR3 DNA: TGTGCCTGGAGCCTCCCCAGCGGGGGAGGAAATGAGCAGTTCTTC

D gene: .
V gene: TRBV7-2
CDR3 length: 13
J gene: TRBJ2-7
clone size: .
CDR3 protein: CASSPGDLGEQYF
CDR3 DNA: TGTGCCAGCAGCCCGGGGGATCTTGGGGAGCAGTACTTC

D gene: .
V gene: TRBV19
CDR3 length: 13
J gene: TRBJ2-7
clone size: .
CDR3 protein: CASSRDYSYEQYF
CDR3 DNA: TGTGCCAGTAGCCGTGACTACTCCTACGAGCAGTACTTC

D gene: .
V gene: TRBV7-2
CDR3 length: 14
J gene: TRBJ1-2
clone size: .
CDR3 protein: CASSFQGSDGGYTF
CDR3 DNA: TGTGCCAGCAGCTTTCAGGGGAGTGACGGAGGCTACACCTTC

D gene: TRBD1
V gene: TRBV5-1
CDR3 length: 15
J gene: TRBJ2-7
clone size: .
CDR3 protein: CASSGGQGIGSEQYF
CDR3 DNA: TGCGCCAGCAGCGGGGGACAGGGGATCGGAAGCGAGCAGTACTTC

D gene: TRBD1
V gene: TRBV7-8
CDR3 length: 13
J gene: TRBJ1-2
clone size: .
CDR3 protein: CASSLRTGTVRTF
CDR3 DNA: TGTGCCAGCAGCCTACGGACAGGGACCGTCCGCACCTTC

D gene: TRBD1
V gene: TRBV4-2
CDR3 length: 14
J gene: TRBJ2-7
clone size: once
CDR3 protein: CASSAGQGAYEQYF
CDR3 DNA: TGTGCCAGCAGCGCGGGACAGGGGGCCTACGAGCAGTACTTC

D gene: .
V gene: TRBV7-9
CDR3 length: 12
J gene: TRBJ1-5
clone size: few
CDR3 protein: CASSLDNQPQHF
CDR3 DNA: TGTGCCAGCAGCTTGGATAATCAGCCCCAGCATTTT

D gene: .
V gene: TRBV28
CDR3 length: 14
J gene: TRBJ1-6
clone size: .
CDR3 protein: CASSPQGNNSPLHF
CDR3 DNA: TGTGCCAGCAGCCCCCAGGGGAATAATTCACCCCTCCACTTT

D gene: .
V gene: TRBV5-1
CDR3 length: 13
J gene: TRBJ2-3
clone size: .
CDR3 protein: CASREQSTDTQYF
CDR3 DNA: TGCGCCAGCAGAGAACAGAGCACAGATACGCAGTATTTT

D gene: .
V gene: TRBV9
CDR3 length: 14
J gene: TRBJ2-7
clone size: .
CDR3 protein: CASSVGLGAYEQYF
CDR3 DNA: TGTGCCAGCAGCGTGGGACTGGGTGCCTACGAGCAGTACTTC

D gene: TRBD1
V gene: TRBV7-2
CDR3 length: 15
J gene: TRBJ2-7
clone size: .
CDR3 protein: CASSLRGTGGYEQYF
CDR3 DNA: TGTGCCAGCAGCTTAAGAGGAACAGGGGGCTACGAGCAGTACTTC

D gene: .
V gene: TRBV27
CDR3 length: 14
J gene: TRBJ1-1
clone size: .
CDR3 protein: CASSLRRKGTEAFF
CDR3 DNA: TGTGCCAGCAGTTTAAGGCGGAAGGGGACTGAAGCTTTCTTT

D gene: .
V gene: TRBV27
CDR3 length: 15
J gene: TRBJ2-1
clone size: .
CDR3 protein: CASRRPDVLGNEQFF
CDR3 DNA: TGTGCCAGCAGACGCCCGGACGTCCTGGGCAATGAGCAGTTCTTC

D gene: .
V gene: TRBV4-1
CDR3 length: 13
J gene: TRBJ1-1
clone size: .
CDR3 protein: CASSRGGMTEAFF
CDR3 DNA: TGCGCCAGCAGCCGGGGAGGGATGACTGAAGCTTTCTTT

D gene: .
V gene: TRBV28
CDR3 length: 15
J gene: TRBJ1-2
clone size: .
CDR3 protein: CASGGQGFSNYGYTF
CDR3 DNA: TGTGCCAGCGGGGGGCAGGGCTTCTCTAACTATGGCTACACCTTC

D gene: .
V gene: TRBV10-1
CDR3 length: 14
J gene: TRBJ2-5
clone size: .
CDR3 protein: CASSVPSHGETQYF
CDR3 DNA: TGCGCCAGCAGTGTTCCTAGCCATGGGGAGACCCAGTACTTC

D gene: .
V gene: TRBV6-5
CDR3 length: 15
J gene: TRBJ1-4
clone size: .
CDR3 protein: CASSYSSGTNEKLFF
CDR3 DNA: TGTGCCAGCAGTTACTCTAGCGGGACTAATGAAAAACTGTTTTTT

D gene: TRBD1
V gene: TRBV7-9
CDR3 length: 18
J gene: TRBJ1-3
clone size: .
CDR3 protein: CASSLTGDRAISRNTIYF
CDR3 DNA: TGTGCCAGCAGCTTAACCGGGGACAGGGCAATTTCCAGAAACACCATATATTTT

D gene: .
V gene: TRBV4-3
CDR3 length: 14
J gene: TRBJ1-5
clone size: .
CDR3 protein: CASSQGGVGQPQHF
CDR3 DNA: TGCGCCAGCAGCCAAGGGGGGGTCGGGCAGCCCCAGCATTTT

D gene: TRBD2
V gene: TRBV20-1
CDR3 length: 9
J gene: TRBJ2-1
clone size: .
CDR3 protein: CSGEREQLF
CDR3 DNA: TGCAGTGGCGAGCGGGAGCAGCTCTTC

D gene: .
V gene: TRBV11-2
CDR3 length: 16
J gene: TRBJ2-3
clone size: .
CDR3 protein: CASSLDAGISTDTQYF
CDR3 DNA: TGTGCCAGCAGCTTAGACGCGGGGATTAGCACAGATACGCAGTATTTT

D gene: .
V gene: TRBV21-1
CDR3 length: 15
J gene: TRBJ2-3
clone size: .
CDR3 protein: CASSSFAGATDTQYF
CDR3 DNA: TGTGCCAGCAGTTCCTTTGCGGGGGCCACAGATACGCAGTATTTT